These 25 T cell receptor beta chains were sequenced from one sample in a study of cytomegalovirus exposure and HLA in healthy donors. PCR primers comprised 60 Vbeta and 13 Jbeta primers. TCRdb's table, derived via immunoSEQ multiplex PCR, lists solely in-frame clones and lacks some. The repertoire holds around 130,000 clones, with more than 75% as singletons. What was sequenced was PBMCs. The origin of the receptors is a man aged 40-50 years in good health and CMV-seronegative.

This chain links TRBV18 with TRBJ2-7; D possibly corresponds to TRBD2 (5 bases). Trimming cost V 2 bases and J 5 bases, with 13 bases left between them. Germline V CDR1 and CDR2: KGHSH, LQKENI. This CDR3 has 14 residues. The CDR3 bases are TGTGCCAGCTCACCAGCCTTCGGGGATGACGAGCAGTACTTC. Translating gives CASSPAFGDDEQYF.

This clone was seen just once. This chain joins TRBV4-1 and TRBJ2-7; unclear D gene. V was trimmed by 1 base and J by 2 bases, leaving 9 bases between them. CDR3 size: 14 residues. Germline-derived CDR1 and CDR2 are MGHRA and YSYEKL. DNA of the CDR3: TGCGCCAGCAGCCAAGGCGTAACTGCCTACGAGCAGTACTTC. Protein: CASSQGVTAYEQYF.

This chain connects TRBV5-4 to TRBJ2-1; 9 bases are a match to TRBD2. CDR3 length: 18 amino acids. The germline V gene encodes CDR1 SGHNT and CDR2 YYREEE (reference sequence). V trimming: 0 bases; J trimming: 0 bases; junction bases outside the gene matches: 7. The CDR3 region has the DNA TGTGCCAGCAGCTTGGGGCTAGCGGGGCCATACTCCTACAATGAGCAGTTCTTC. Its translation: CASSLGLAGPYSYNEQFF.

At least ten counts were recorded for this clone. This chain links TRBV6-4 with TRBJ2-2, with D perhaps TRBD2 (5 bases). From germline, CDR1 is MRHNA and CDR2 SNTAGT. The CDR3 extends over 14 amino acids. V was clipped by 3 bases and J by 8 bases, with 13 bases between them. CDR3 sequence (DNA): TGTGCCAGCAGTGAGGATTTCGTAGCGGGGGAGCTGTTTTTT. Amino acids: CASSEDFVAGELFF.

The chain links TRBV6-5 to TRBJ2-3; no definite D call. Germline V gene sequence: CDR1 MNHEY, CDR2 SVGAGI. This CDR3 spans 14 amino acids. The V end lost 0 bases, the J end lost 12 bases, and 16 bases lay between the germline ends. The CDR3 is CASSYSPSRAPQYF. CDR3 DNA: TGTGCCAGCAGTTACTCCCCCTCTAGAGCGCCACAGTATTTT.

The V call is TRBV5-4, the J call TRBJ2-5; 8 bases agree with TRBD2. Germline CDR1 reads SGHNT; CDR2 reads YYREEE (reference sequence). The CDR3 spans 15 residues. The V and J ends lost 3 bases and 3 bases, in that order; junction bases with no gene match: 7. DNA for the CDR3: TGTGCCAGCAGCTCCTCCGGCGGGAGGAAAGAGACCCAGTACTTC. Its protein product is CASSSSGGRKETQYF.

V is TRBV18 and J is TRBJ1-3; tentative D call: TRBD1 (5 bases). V was trimmed by 5 bases and J by 0 bases, leaving 11 bases between them. Germline V gene data show CDR1 as KGHSH and CDR2 as LQKENI. The CDR3 length is 15 residues. CDR3 in DNA: TGTGCCAGCTCATCCGCGGGGACCTCTGGAAACACCATATATTTT. This sequence encodes CASSSAGTSGNTIYF.

The chain joins TRBV9 to TRBJ2-7; 8 bases match TRBD2. Germline V gene data show CDR1 as SGDLS and CDR2 as YYNGEE. There are 15 residues in the CDR3. V lost 0 bases, J lost 4 bases, and 6 bases stayed unmatched. CDR3 nucleotide sequence: TGTGCCAGCAGCGTAGGGGGGACTAGTATGTACGAGCAGTACTTC. Translation gives CASSVGGTSMYEQYF.

The V call is TRBV6-1, the J call TRBJ2-7, with a weak D call TRBD2 (6 bases). This CDR3 comprises 12 residues. Germline assignment: CDR1 MNHNS and CDR2 SASEGT. The V gene lost 5 bases and the J gene lost 6 bases, with 11 bases spanning the gap. CDR3 nucleotide sequence: TGTGCCAGCAGTCGGGAGTCTGGCGAGCAGTACTTC. Translation gives CASSRESGEQYF.

V usage is TRBV7-2 and J usage is TRBJ2-3; 8 bases agree with TRBD2. With 4 bases clipped from V and 3 bases from J, the junction kept 6 bases outside the gene matches. Germline CDR1 and CDR2: SGHTA and FQGNSA. This CDR3 has 15 amino acids. CDR3: CASSSTGTSTDTQYF. The DNA of the CDR3 is TGTGCCAGCAGCTCAACCGGGACTAGTACAGATACGCAGTATTTT. The whole variable domain, filled in from reference TRBV7-2 and TRBJ2-3, reads GAGVSQSPSNKVTEKGKDVELRCDPISGHTALYWYRQSLGQGLEFLIYFQGNSAPDKSGLPSDRFSAERTGGSVSTLTIQRTQQEDSAVYLCASSSTGTSTDTQYFGPGTRLTVL.

V is TRBV19 and J is TRBJ1-1, with D uncertain. Germline loops: CDR1 LNHDA, CDR2 SQIVND (reference sequence). The V and J ends lost 1 base and 0 bases respectively, with 9 bases between them. The CDR3 runs 15 residues. The CDR3 DNA reads TGTGCCAGTAGTATAGGGGCTTTATTGAACACTGAAGCTTTCTTT. Encoded protein: CASSIGALLNTEAFF. The whole variable domain, remainder taken from reference TRBV19 and TRBJ1-1, is DGGITQSPKYLFRKEGQNVTLSCEQNLNHDAMYWYRQDPGQGLRLIYYSQIVNDFQKGDIAEGYSVSREKKESFPLTVTSAQKNPTAFYLCASSIGALLNTEAFFGQGTRLTVV.

This sequence joins TRBV29-1 and TRBJ2-2; TRBD2 aligns across 12 bases. With V trimmed by 7 bases and J by 5 bases, 5 bases remained unmatched. Germline V gene data show CDR1 as SQVTM and CDR2 as ANQGSEA. CDR3 length equals 14 residues. The CDR3 spells CSARTSGVTGELFF. CDR3 nucleotides: TGCAGCGCTCGGACTAGCGGGGTTACCGGGGAGCTGTTTTTT.

The rearrangement joins TRBV11-3 to TRBJ1-3, with D perhaps matching TRBD1 (5 bases). V was pared by 5 bases and J by 4 bases, with 21 bases between. This CDR3 has 17 residues. Per the germline V gene, CDR1 is SGHNT and CDR2 is YENEEA. The CDR3 region is CASSPIPSTESGNTIYF. CDR3 sequence (DNA): TGTGCCAGCAGCCCCATCCCATCGACAGAGTCCGGAAACACCATATATTTT.

This clone has just a few counts. The chain links TRBV9 to TRBJ2-2; TRBD2 might be the D (7 bases). CDR1 and CDR2 from the germline V gene are SGDLS and YYNGEE. The length of the CDR3 is 18 residues. V dropped 0 bases and J dropped 7 bases, with 22 bases sitting between them. CDR3 sequence: CASSVAVGGQGSIGELFF. The CDR3 nucleotides are TGTGCCAGCAGCGTAGCGGTCGGGGGGCAGGGATCGATCGGGGAGCTGTTTTTT.

This clone was observed a handful of times. The chain is built from TRBV4-3 and TRBJ2-4, with D hard to call. Germline V gives CDR1 LGHNA, CDR2 YSLEER. This CDR3 spans 14 amino acids. V gave up 4 bases and J gave up 5 bases, with 12 bases separating them. Written as DNA, the CDR3 is TGCGCCAGCAGCCGTAGCTACGCCGAAAACATTCAGTACTTC. Translation: CASSRSYAENIQYF.

This rearrangement joins TRBV28 to TRBJ2-3; 11 bases are a match to TRBD1. V lost 5 bases, J lost 5 bases, and 3 bases stayed unmatched. The CDR3 covers 14 residues. In germline, CDR1 is MDHEN, CDR2 SYDVKM. CDR3 in amino acids: CASSRTGGIDTQYF. In DNA, the CDR3 is TGTGCCAGCAGTCGGACAGGGGGCATAGATACGCAGTATTTT.

This chain uses TRBV5-1 with TRBJ2-3; D is perhaps TRBD1 (5 bases). Trimming removed 3 bases at V and 0 bases at J, with 14 bases between. Germline CDR1 SGHRS, CDR2 YFSETQ. This CDR3 has 16 amino acids. The CDR3 nucleotides are TGCGCCAGCAGCTGGGGCCCGGGCGGTAGCACAGATACGCAGTATTTT. Protein sequence: CASSWGPGGSTDTQYF.

This clone was found a few times. The V call is TRBV7-8, the J call TRBJ2-7; D uncertain. Trimming took 0 bases from V and 5 from J, leaving 8 bases between them. The CDR3 extends over 13 amino acids. Per germline, CDR1 SGHVS and CDR2 FQNEAQ. CDR3 DNA: TGTGCCAGCAGCTTAGCCAGATCGAACGAGCAGTACTTC. Its translation: CASSLARSNEQYF.

This clone has more than one count but fewer than ten. The gene calls are TRBV7-9 and TRBJ1-1; D might be TRBD1 (5 bases). The V end lost 5 bases, the J end lost 0 bases, and 13 bases lay between the germline ends. Germline V gene data show CDR1 as SEHNR and CDR2 as FQNEAQ (reference sequence). The CDR3 has 15 amino acids. The CDR3 bases are TGTGCCAGCAGCCTTGGGCAGGGCTTGAACACTGAAGCTTTCTTT. Amino acids: CASSLGQGLNTEAFF.

The chain employs TRBV11-2 and TRBJ2-5; 14 nucleotides agree with TRBD2. CDR1 is SGHAT and CDR2 is FQNNGV in the germline V gene. Trimming at V came to 10 bases and at J to 4 bases, leaving 8 bases not matched to a gene. The CDR3 runs to 15 residues. CDR3 protein: CAKPGLAGGLETQYF. CDR3 nucleotide sequence: TGTGCCAAACCCGGACTAGCGGGAGGACTAGAGACCCAGTACTTC.

This clone was observed a single time. The chain employs TRBV5-4 and TRBJ2-3; D might be TRBD1 (5 bases). CDR3 length equals 15 residues. The germline CDR1 and CDR2 sequences are SGHNT and YYREEE (reference sequence). With 0 bases removed from V and 3 bases from J, the gap between germline ends came to 11 bases. The chain's CDR3 is CASSLGQGITDTQYF. In nucleotides, the CDR3 is TGTGCCAGCAGCTTGGGCCAGGGAATAACAGATACGCAGTATTTT.

The chain couples TRBV7-2 to TRBJ1-2; D unresolved. This CDR3 is 10 amino acids long. The germline gives CDR1 SGHTA, CDR2 FQGNSA. Trimming cost V 4 bases and J 7 bases, with 4 bases left between them. In nucleotides, the CDR3 is TGTGCCAGCAGCTCTACTGGCTACACCTTC. It encodes CASSSTGYTF.

About this clone: A read error may produce the germline difference seen at one junction end. This chain joins TRBV4-2 and TRBJ2-2, with 9 bases lining up with TRBD2. Germline lookup yields CDR1 LGHNA and CDR2 YNFKEQ. There are 16 residues in the CDR3. CDR3 coding DNA: TGTGCCAGCAGCCAAGGGACTAGCGTTTACACCGGGGAGCTGGTTTTT. Translation gives CASSQGTSVYTGELVF.

The V gene is TRBV7-9, the J gene TRBJ1-3; TRBD1 matches 7 bases. The CDR3 is made up of 16 amino acids. Germline V gene lookup returns CDR1 SEHNR and CDR2 FQNEAQ (reference sequence). Trimming removed 0 bases from V and 4 bases from J; junction bases left unmatched: 6. Here the CDR3 DNA reads TGTGCCAGCAGCTTAGCGCCACAGGGGCTCGGAAACACCATATATTTT. Protein: CASSLAPQGLGNTIYF.

The rearrangement links TRBV9 to TRBJ1-1; a weak D match, TRBD1 (6 bases). CDR1 is SGDLS and CDR2 is YYNGEE in the germline V gene. This CDR3 spans 13 amino acids. Trimming shortened V by 6 bases and J by 6 bases, and 15 bases separated the two germline ends. This chain's CDR3 is CASTAGARAEAFF. The CDR3 DNA reads TGTGCCAGCACCGCAGGGGCGAGGGCTGAAGCTTTCTTT.